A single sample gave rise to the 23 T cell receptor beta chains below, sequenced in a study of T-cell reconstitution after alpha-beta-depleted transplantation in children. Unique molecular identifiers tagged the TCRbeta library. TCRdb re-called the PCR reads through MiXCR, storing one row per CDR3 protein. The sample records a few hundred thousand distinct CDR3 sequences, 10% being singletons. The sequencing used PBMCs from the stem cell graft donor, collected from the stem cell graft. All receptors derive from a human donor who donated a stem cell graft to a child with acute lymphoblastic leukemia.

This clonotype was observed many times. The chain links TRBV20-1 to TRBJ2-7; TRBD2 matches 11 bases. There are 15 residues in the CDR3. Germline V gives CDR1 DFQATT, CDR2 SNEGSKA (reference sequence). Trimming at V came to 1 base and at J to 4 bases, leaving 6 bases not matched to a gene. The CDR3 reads CSARGLAGSDYEQYF. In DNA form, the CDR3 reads TGCAGTGCTAGAGGACTAGCGGGATCAGATTACGAGCAGTACTTC.

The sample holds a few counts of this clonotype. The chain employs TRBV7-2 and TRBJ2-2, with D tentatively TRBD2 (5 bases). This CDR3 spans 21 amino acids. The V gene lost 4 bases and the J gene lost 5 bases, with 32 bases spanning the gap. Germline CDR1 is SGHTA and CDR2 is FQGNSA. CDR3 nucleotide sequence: TGTGCCAGCAGCTACCCCACAGCCCTCGGGCGGGCAGAGGCGTGGACCGGGGAGCTGTTTTTT. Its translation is CASSYPTALGRAEAWTGELFF.

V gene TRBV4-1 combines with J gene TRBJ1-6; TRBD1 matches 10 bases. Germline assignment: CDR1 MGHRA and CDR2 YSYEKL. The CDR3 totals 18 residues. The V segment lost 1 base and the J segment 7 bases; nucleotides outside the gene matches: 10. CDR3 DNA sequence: TGCGCCAGCAGCCAAGGGGGACAGGGGAGACGGGAGAATTCACCCCTCCACTTT. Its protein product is CASSQGGQGRRENSPLHF.

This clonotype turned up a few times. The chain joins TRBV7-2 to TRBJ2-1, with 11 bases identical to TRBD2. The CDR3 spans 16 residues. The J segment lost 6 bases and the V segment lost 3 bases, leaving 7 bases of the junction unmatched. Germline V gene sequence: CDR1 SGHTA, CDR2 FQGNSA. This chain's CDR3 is CASSFLPGLAVNEQFF. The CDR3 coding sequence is TGTGCCAGCAGCTTCCTACCGGGACTAGCGGTCAATGAGCAGTTCTTC. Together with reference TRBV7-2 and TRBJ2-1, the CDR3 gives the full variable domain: GAGVSQSPSNKVTEKGKDVELRCDPISGHTALYWYRQSLGQGLEFLIYFQGNSAPDKSGLPSDRFSAERTGGSVSTLTIQRTQQEDSAVYLCASSFLPGLAVNEQFFGPGTRLTVL.

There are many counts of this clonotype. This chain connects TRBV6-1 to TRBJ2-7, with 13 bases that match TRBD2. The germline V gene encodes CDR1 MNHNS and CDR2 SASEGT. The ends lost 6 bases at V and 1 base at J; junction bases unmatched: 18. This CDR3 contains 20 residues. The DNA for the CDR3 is TGTGCCAGCAGGGATGGACGGACTAGCGGGAGAGAGAGCTTGTCCTACGAGCAGTACTTC. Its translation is CASRDGRTSGRESLSYEQYF.

The CDR3 reads CASSRARQGGRAGELFF. CDR3 DNA: TGTGCCAGCAGCCGCGCACGACAGGGGGGACGGGCCGGGGAGCTGTTTTTT. The V call is TRBV7-2, the J call TRBJ2-2; 9 bases fit TRBD1. The germline V gene encodes CDR1 SGHTA and CDR2 FQGNSA. The CDR3 covers 17 residues. J lost 6 bases, V lost 5 bases, and 13 bases had no gene match.

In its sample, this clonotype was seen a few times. The CDR3 here is CASSLLSTSGIGETQYF. CDR3 bases: TGTGCCAGCAGCCTCCTTTCGACTAGCGGGATTGGAGAGACCCAGTACTTC. The rearrangement joins TRBV12-3 or TRBV12-4 to TRBJ2-5, with 11 bases that match TRBD2. CDR3 length: 17 residues. Trimming at V came to 6 bases and at J to 4 bases, leaving 13 bases not matched to a gene.

CDR3 coding DNA: TGTGCCATCAGTGAGTCGAAGGGGGGCTCTGGGGCCAACGTCCTGACTTTC. Its protein product is CAISESKGGSGANVLTF. J is TRBJ2-6 and V is TRBV10-3; D tentatively fits TRBD1 or TRBD2 (6 bases each). Germline values: CDR1 ENHRY, CDR2 SYGVKD. There are 17 residues in the CDR3. V lost 0 bases, J lost 0 bases, and 9 bases lay in between.

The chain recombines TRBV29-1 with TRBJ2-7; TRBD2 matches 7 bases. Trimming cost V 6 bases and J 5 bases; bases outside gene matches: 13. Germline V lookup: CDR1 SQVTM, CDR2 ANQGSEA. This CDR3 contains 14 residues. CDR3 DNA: TGCAGCGTCCACTGGGCATCTGGGGGGGACGAGCAGTACTTC. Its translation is CSVHWASGGDEQYF.

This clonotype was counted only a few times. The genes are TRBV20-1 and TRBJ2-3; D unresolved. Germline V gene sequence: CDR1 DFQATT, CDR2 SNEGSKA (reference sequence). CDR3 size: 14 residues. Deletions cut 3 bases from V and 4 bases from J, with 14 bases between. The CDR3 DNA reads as TGCAGTGCTAGCCCCCTGTCCCCCCCAGATACGCAGTATTTT. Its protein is CSASPLSPPDTQYF.

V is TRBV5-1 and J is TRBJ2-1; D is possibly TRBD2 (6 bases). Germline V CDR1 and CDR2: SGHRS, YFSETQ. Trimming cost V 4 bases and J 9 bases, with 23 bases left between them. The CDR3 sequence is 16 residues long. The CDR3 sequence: CASSIRSPPTRSEQFF. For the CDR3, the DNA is TGCGCCAGCAGCATACGCTCCCCGCCGACTAGGAGTGAGCAGTTCTTC.

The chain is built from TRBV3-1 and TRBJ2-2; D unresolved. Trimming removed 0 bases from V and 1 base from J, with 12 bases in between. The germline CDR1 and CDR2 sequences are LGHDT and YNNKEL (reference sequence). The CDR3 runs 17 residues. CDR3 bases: TGTGCCAGCAGCCAAGAAATACGGCGGATGAACACCGGGGAGCTGTTTTTT. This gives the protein CASSQEIRRMNTGELFF. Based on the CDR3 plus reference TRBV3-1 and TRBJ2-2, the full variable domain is DTAVSQTPKYLVTQMGNDKSIKCEQNLGHDTMYWYKQDSKKFLKIMFSYNNKELIINETVPNRFSPKSPDKAHLNLHINSLELGDSAVYFCASSQEIRRMNTGELFFGEGSRLTVL.

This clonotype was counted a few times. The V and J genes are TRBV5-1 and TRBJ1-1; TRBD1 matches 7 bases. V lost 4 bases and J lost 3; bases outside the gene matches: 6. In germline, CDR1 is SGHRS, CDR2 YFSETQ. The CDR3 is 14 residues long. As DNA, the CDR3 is TGCGCCAGCAGCATGAACAGGGGACACACTGAAGCTTTCTTT. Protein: CASSMNRGHTEAFF.

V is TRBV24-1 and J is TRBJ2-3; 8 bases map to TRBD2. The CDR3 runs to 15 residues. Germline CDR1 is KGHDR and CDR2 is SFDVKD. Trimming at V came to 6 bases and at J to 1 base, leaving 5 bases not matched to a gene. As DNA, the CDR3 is TGTGCCACCAGTTCTGCGACTAGCGGCACAGATACGCAGTATTTT. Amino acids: CATSSATSGTDTQYF.

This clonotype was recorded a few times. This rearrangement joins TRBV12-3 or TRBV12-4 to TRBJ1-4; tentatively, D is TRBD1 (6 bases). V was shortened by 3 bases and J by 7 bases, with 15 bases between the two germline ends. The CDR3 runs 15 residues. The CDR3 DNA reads TGTGCCAGCAGTTTTAGGGGGGGCGGCGGTGAAAAACTGTTTTTT. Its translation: CASSFRGGGGEKLFF.

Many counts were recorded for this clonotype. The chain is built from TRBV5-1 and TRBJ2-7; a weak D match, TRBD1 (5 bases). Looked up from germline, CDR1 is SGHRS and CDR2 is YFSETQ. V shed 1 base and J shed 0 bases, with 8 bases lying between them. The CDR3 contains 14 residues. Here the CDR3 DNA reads TGCGCCAGCAGCTTGTCACAGGCCTCCTACGAGCAGTACTTC. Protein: CASSLSQASYEQYF.

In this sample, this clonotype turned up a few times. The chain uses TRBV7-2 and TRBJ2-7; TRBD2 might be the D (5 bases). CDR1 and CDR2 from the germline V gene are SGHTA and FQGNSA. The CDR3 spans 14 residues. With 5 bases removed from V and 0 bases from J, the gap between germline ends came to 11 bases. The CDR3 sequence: CASSPDLSSYEQYF. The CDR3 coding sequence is TGTGCCAGCAGCCCGGACTTAAGCTCCTACGAGCAGTACTTC. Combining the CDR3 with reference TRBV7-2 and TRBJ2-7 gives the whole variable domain GAGVSQSPSNKVTEKGKDVELRCDPISGHTALYWYRQSLGQGLEFLIYFQGNSAPDKSGLPSDRFSAERTGGSVSTLTIQRTQQEDSAVYLCASSPDLSSYEQYFGPGTRLTVT.

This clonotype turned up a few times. CDR3 in amino acids: CSASRTGHRATNEKLFF. CDR3 nucleotides: TGCAGTGCTAGTCGGACAGGCCACCGCGCGACTAATGAAAAACTGTTTTTT. The chain joins TRBV20-1 to TRBJ1-4; 7 nucleotides line up with TRBD1. The CDR3 consists of 17 residues. The germline V gene has CDR1 DFQATT and CDR2 SNEGSKA (reference sequence). V trimming: 3 bases; J trimming: 2 bases; junction bases outside the gene matches: 12.

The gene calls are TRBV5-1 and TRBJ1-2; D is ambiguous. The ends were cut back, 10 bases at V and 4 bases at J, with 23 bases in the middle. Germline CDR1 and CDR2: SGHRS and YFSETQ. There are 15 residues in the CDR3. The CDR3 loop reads CASGHEGRSGYGYTF. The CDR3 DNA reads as TGCGCCTCCGGTCATGAAGGCAGGTCGGGCTATGGCTACACCTTC.

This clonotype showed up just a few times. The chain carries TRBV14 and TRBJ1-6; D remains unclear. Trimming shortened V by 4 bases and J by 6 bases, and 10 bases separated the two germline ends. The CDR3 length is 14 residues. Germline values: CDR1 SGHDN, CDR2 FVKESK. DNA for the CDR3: TGTGCCAGCAGCCGAGAAACTCGTAATTCACCCCTCCACTTT. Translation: CASSRETRNSPLHF.

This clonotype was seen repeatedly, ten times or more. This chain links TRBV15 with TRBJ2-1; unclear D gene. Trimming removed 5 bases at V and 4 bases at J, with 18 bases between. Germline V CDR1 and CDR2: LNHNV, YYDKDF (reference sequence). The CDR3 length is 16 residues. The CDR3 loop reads CATSLVAYEHYNEQFF. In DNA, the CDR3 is TGTGCCACCAGCCTGGTGGCATATGAGCATTACAATGAGCAGTTCTTC.

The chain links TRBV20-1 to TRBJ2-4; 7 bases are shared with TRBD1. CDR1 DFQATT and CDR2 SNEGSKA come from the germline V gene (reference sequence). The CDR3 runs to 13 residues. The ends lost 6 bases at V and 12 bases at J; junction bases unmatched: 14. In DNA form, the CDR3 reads TGCAGTGCCTCCACCGACTACAGGGACAGTCAGTACTTC. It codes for CSASTDYRDSQYF.

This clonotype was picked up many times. CDR3: CASSPRDGSSYNEQFF. The CDR3 DNA is TGTGCCAGCAGCCCCCGGGACGGGAGCTCCTACAATGAGCAGTTCTTC. V is TRBV7-8 and J is TRBJ2-1, with TRBD2 as a possible D gene (6 bases). Germline loops: CDR1 SGHVS, CDR2 FQNEAQ. The CDR3 consists of 16 residues. V was cut by 5 bases and J by 0 bases, with 14 bases left in between.